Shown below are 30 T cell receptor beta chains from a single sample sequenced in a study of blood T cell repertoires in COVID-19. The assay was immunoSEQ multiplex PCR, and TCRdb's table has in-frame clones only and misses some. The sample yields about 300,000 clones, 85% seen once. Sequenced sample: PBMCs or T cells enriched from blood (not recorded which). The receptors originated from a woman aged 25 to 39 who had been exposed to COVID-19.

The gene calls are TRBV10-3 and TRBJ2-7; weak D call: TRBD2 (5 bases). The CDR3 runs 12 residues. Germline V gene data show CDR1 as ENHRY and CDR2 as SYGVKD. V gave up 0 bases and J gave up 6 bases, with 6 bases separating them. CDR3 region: CAISESEVEQYF. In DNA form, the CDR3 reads TGTGCCATCAGTGAGTCGGAGGTCGAGCAGTACTTC.

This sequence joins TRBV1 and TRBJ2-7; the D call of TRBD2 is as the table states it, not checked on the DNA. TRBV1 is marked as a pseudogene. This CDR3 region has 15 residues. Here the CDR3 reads CTSSQEAKSSYEQYF. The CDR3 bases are TGCACCAGCAGCCAGGAGGCCAAGAGCTCCTACGAGCAGTACTTC.

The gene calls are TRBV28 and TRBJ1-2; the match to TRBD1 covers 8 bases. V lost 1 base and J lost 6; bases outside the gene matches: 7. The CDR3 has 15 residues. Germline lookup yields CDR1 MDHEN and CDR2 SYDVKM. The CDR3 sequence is CASSLSRTGTNGYTF. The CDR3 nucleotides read TGTGCCAGCAGTTTATCCCGGACAGGGACCAATGGCTACACCTTC.

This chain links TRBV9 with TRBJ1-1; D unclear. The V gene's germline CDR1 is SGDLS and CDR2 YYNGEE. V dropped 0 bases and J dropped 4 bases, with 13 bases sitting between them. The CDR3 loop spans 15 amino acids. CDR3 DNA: TGTGCCAGCAGCGTAGGCGATTTGAGGGTCACTGAAGCTTTCTTT. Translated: CASSVGDLRVTEAFF. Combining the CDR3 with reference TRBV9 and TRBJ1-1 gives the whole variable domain DSGVTQTPKHLITATGQRVTLRCSPRSGDLSVYWYQQSLDQGLQFLIQYYNGEERAKGNILERFSAQQFPDLHSELNLSSLELGDSALYFCASSVGDLRVTEAFFGQGTRLTVV.

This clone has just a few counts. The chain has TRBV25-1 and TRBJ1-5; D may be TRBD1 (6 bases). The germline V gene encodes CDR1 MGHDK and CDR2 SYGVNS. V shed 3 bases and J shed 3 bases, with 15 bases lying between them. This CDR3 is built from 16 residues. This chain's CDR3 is CASSDSGAGYNQPQHF. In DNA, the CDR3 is TGTGCCAGCAGTGATTCAGGGGCTGGTTACAATCAGCCCCAGCATTTT.

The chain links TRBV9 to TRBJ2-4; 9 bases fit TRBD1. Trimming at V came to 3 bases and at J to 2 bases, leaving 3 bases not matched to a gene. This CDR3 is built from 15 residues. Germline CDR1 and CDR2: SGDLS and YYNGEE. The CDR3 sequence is CASSAGTGTKNIQYF. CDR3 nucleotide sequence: TGTGCCAGCAGCGCAGGGACAGGGACCAAAAACATTCAGTACTTC.

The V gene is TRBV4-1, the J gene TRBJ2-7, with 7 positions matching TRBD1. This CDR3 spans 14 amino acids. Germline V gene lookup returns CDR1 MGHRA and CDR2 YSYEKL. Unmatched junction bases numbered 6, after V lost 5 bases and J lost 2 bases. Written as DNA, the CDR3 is TGCGCCAGCAGCACACAGGGACAGCCCTACGAGCAGTACTTC. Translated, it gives CASSTQGQPYEQYF.

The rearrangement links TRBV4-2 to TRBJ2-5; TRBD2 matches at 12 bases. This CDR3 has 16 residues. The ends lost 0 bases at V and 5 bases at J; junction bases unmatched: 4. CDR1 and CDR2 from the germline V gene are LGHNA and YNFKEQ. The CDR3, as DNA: TGTGCCAGCAGCCAAGATCTAGCGGGGGGGCGGGAGACCCAGTACTTC. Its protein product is CASSQDLAGGRETQYF.

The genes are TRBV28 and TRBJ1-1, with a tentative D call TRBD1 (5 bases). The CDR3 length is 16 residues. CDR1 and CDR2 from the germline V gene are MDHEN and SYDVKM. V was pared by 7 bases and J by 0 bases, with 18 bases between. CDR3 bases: TGTGCCAGCAATTCTATGGGACTGGGAGTGAACACTGAAGCTTTCTTT. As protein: CASNSMGLGVNTEAFF.

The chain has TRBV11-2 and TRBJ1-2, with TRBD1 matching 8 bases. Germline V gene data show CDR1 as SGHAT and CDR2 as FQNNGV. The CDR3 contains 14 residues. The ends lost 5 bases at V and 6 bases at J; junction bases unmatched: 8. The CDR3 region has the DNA TGTGCCAGCAGCCACTTGGCAGGGGGCGATGGCTACACCTTC. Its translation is CASSHLAGGDGYTF.

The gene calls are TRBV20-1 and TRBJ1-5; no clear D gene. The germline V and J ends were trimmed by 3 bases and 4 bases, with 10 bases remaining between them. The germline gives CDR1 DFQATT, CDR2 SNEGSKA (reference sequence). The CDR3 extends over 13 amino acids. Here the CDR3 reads CSASNGPNQPQHF. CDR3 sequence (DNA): TGCAGTGCTAGTAACGGTCCAAATCAGCCCCAGCATTTT.

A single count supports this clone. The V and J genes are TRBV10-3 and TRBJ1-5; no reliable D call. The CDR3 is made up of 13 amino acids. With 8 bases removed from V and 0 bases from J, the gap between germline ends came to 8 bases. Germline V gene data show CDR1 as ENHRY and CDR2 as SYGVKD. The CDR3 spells CAIAENSNQPQHF. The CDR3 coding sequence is TGTGCCATCGCTGAGAATAGCAATCAGCCCCAGCATTTT.

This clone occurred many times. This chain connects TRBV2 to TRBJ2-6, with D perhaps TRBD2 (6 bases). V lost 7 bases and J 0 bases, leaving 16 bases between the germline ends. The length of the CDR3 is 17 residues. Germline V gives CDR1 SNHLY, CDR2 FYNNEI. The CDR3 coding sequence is TGTGCCAGCACGCGACCTAGCGCCGGCTCTGGGGCCAACGTCCTGACTTTC. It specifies CASTRPSAGSGANVLTF.

Written as DNA, the CDR3 is TGTGCCACGAGCAGCCCAAGGGGGCTTAACTATGGCTACACCTTC. As protein: CATSSPRGLNYGYTF. The chain joins TRBV6-5 to TRBJ1-2; 7 positions match TRBD1. The CDR3 totals 15 residues. CDR1 and CDR2 from the germline V gene are MNHEY and SVGAGI. Trimming took 10 bases from V and 1 from J; bases not matched to a gene: 12.

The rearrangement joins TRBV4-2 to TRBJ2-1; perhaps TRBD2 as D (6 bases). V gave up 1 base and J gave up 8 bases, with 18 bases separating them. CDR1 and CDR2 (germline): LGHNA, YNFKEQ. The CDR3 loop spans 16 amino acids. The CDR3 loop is CASSQVSLGGLDEQFF. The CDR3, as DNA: TGTGCCAGCAGCCAAGTTAGTTTGGGGGGATTAGATGAGCAGTTCTTC.

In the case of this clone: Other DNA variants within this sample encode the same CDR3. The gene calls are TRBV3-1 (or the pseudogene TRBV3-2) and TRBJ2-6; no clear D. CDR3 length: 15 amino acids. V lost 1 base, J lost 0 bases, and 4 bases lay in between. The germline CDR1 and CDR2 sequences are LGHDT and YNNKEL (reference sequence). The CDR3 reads CASSQASSGANVLTF. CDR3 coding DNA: TGTGCCAGCAGCCAAGCGAGCTCTGGGGCCAACGTCCTGACTTTC.

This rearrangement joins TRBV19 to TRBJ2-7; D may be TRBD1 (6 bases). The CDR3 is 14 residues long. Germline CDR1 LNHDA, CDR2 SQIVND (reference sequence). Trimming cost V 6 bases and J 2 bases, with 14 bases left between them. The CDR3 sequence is CASSSQGTTYEQYF. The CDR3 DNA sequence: TGTGCCAGTAGCTCCCAGGGGACGACCTACGAGCAGTACTTC.

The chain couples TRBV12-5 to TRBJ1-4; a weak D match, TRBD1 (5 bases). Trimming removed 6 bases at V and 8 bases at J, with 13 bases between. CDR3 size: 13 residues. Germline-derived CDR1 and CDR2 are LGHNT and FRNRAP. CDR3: CASGYLGGEKLFF. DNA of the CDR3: TGTGCTAGTGGCTACTTGGGGGGAGAAAAACTGTTTTTT.

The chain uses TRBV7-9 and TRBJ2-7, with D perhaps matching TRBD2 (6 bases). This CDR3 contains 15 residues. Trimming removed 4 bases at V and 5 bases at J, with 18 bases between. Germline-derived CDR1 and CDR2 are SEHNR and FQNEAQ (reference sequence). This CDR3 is CASSYYRDSGDEQYF. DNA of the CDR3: TGTGCCAGCAGCTACTACCGGGACTCGGGGGACGAGCAGTACTTC.

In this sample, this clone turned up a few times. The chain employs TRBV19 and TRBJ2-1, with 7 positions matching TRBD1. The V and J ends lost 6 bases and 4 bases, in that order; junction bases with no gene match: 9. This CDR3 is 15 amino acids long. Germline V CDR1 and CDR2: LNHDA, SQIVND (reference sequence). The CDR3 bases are TGTGCCAGTAGACGAACCGGGACAGCGTACAATGAGCAGTTCTTC. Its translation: CASRRTGTAYNEQFF.

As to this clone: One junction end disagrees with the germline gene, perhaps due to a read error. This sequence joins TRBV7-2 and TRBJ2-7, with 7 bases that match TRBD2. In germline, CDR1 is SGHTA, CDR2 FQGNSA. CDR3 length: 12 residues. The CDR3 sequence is CASRLAGLEQYF. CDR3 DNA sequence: TGTGCCAGCAGGTTAGCGGGCCTCGAGCAGTACTTC.

The CDR3 spells CAISQQGARNTEAFF. Here the CDR3 DNA reads TGTGCCATCAGTCAACAGGGGGCGAGGAACACTGAAGCTTTCTTT. This sequence joins TRBV10-3 and TRBJ1-1; 9 bases fit TRBD1. Germline V gene sequence: CDR1 ENHRY, CDR2 SYGVKD. The CDR3 has 15 amino acids. V gave up 5 bases and J gave up 1 base; unmatched junction bases: 5.

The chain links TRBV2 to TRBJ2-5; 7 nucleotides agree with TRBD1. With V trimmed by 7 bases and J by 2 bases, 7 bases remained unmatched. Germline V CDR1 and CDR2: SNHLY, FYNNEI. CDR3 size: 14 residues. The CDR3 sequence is CASKRGQSQETQYF. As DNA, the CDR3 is TGTGCCAGCAAACGGGGACAGTCGCAAGAGACCCAGTACTTC.

This CDR3 is CASSPGQGPHNEQFF. CDR3 bases: TGTGCCAGCTCACCTGGACAGGGCCCCCACAATGAGCAGTTCTTC. The chain couples TRBV18 to TRBJ2-1; TRBD1 matches at 8 bases. With V trimmed by 3 bases and J by 5 bases, 6 bases remained unmatched. This CDR3 is built from 15 residues. Germline V gene lookup returns CDR1 KGHSH and CDR2 LQKENI.

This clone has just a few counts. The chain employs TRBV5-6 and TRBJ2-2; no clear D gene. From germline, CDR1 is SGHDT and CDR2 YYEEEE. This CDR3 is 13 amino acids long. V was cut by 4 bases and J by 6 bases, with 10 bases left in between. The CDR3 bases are TGTGCCAGCAGCCTACTAACGGCCGGGGAGCTGTTTTTT. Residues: CASSLLTAGELFF. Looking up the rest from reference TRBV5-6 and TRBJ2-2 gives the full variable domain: DAGVTQSPTHLIKTRGQQVTLRCSPKSGHDTVSWYQQALGQGPQFIFQYYEEEERQRGNFPDRFSGHQFPNYSSELNVNALLLGDSALYLCASSLLTAGELFFGEGSRLTVL.

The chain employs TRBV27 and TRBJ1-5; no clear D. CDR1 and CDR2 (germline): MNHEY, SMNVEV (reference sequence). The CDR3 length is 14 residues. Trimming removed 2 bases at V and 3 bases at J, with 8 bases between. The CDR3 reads CASSLDGLNQPQHF. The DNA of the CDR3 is TGTGCCAGCAGTTTAGACGGACTCAATCAGCCCCAGCATTTT.

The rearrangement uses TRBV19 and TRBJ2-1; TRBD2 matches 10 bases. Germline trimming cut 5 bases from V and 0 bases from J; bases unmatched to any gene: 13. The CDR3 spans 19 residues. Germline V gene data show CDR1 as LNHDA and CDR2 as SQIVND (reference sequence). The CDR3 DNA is TGTGCCAGTAGTCCGGGACGCCATAGCGGGAGGAGCTCCTACAATGAGCAGTTCTTC. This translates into CASSPGRHSGRSSYNEQFF.

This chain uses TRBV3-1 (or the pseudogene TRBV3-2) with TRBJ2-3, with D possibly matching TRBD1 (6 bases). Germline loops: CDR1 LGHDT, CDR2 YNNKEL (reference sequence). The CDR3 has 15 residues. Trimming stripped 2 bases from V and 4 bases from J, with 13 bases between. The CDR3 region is CASSQRTVGSDTQYF. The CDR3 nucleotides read TGTGCCAGCAGCCAAAGGACAGTTGGGTCAGATACGCAGTATTTT.

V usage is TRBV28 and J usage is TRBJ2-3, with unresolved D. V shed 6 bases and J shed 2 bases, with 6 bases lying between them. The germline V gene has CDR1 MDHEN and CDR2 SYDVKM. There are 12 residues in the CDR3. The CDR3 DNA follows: TGTGCCAGCAGAACACACACAGATACGCAGTATTTT. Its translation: CASRTHTDTQYF.

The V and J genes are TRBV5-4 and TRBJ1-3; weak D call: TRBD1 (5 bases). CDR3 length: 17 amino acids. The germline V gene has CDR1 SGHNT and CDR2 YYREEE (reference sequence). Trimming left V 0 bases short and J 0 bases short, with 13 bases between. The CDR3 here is CASSLVPPGYSGNTIYF. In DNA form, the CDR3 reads TGTGCCAGCAGCTTGGTCCCGCCAGGGTACTCTGGAAACACCATATATTTT.